The present entry profiles one TCR beta chain with its context. These data are taken from a study of cytomegalovirus exposure and HLA in healthy donors. Turning to the study itself: An analysis done earlier identified more than 100 million unique TCR beta sequences from around 180 million T cells. Genotyping showed around four fifths of roughly 400 donors falling in the Caucasian-associated ancestry cluster.

Primers for the PCR totalled 60 Vbeta and 13 Jbeta. Using immunoSEQ multiplex PCR, the repertoire was profiled, and TCRdb retains in-frame clones only, with some absent. The data show roughly 26,000 clones, almost 70% seen once. The CDR3 runs to 15 residues. Germline V gene sequence: CDR1 MNHEY, CDR2 SMNVEV (reference sequence). The ends lost 8 bases at V and 5 bases at J; junction bases unmatched: 13. The sequenced material came from PBMCs. This TCR was recovered from a woman in her forties or fifties in good health and CMV-seronegative. The chain recombines TRBV27 with TRBJ1-2, with TRBD1 identical over 8 bases. Here the CDR3 reads CASGEMTGAFYGYTF. In DNA form, the CDR3 reads TGTGCCAGCGGGGAAATGACAGGGGCGTTTTATGGCTACACCTTC.